One and the same sample provided the 24 T cell receptor beta chains below, sequenced in a study of identical twins. TCRdb re-derived calls from the 5' RACE reads in MiXCR, one entry per CDR3 protein. Among hundreds of thousands of distinct CDR3 sequences listed, 5.5% to 6.5% were seen once. Sequencing was performed on naive T cells sorted from blood. The receptors shown here come from a man younger than 35 in good health.

CDR3: CAWSVLSAGELFF. As DNA, the CDR3 is TGTGCCTGGAGTGTACTATCCGCCGGGGAGCTGTTTTTT. V is TRBV30 and J is TRBJ2-2, with D uncertain. The CDR3 covers 13 residues. V shed 0 bases and J shed 6 bases, with 8 bases lying between them. In germline, CDR1 is GTSNPN, CDR2 SVGIG (reference sequence).

The rearrangement uses TRBV5-1 and TRBJ1-4; D is unclear. The CDR3 consists of 16 residues. The V gene's germline CDR1 is SGHRS and CDR2 YFSETQ. The V gene lost 2 bases and the J gene lost 5 bases, with 16 bases spanning the gap. CDR3 protein: CASSLLTGGRNEKLFF. CDR3 nucleotide sequence: TGCGCCAGCAGCTTACTCACGGGAGGTCGGAATGAAAAACTGTTTTTT.

There are many counts of this clonotype. The chain uses TRBV10-3 and TRBJ2-5; no clear D gene. The CDR3 extends over 14 amino acids. Trimming removed 0 bases at V and 4 bases at J, with 9 bases between. Germline values: CDR1 ENHRY, CDR2 SYGVKD. The CDR3 DNA is TGTGCCATCAGTGAGTCGTTAGGCAGAGAGACCCAGTACTTC. It codes for CAISESLGRETQYF.

This clonotype was seen many times. The J gene is TRBJ2-3, the V gene TRBV27; 9 nucleotides match TRBD2. CDR1 MNHEY and CDR2 SMNVEV come from the germline V gene (reference sequence). This CDR3 has 17 amino acids. J lost 0 bases, V lost 4 bases, and 8 bases had no gene match. The CDR3 nucleotides are TGTGCCAGCAGTTATCTAGCGGGAATAACTAGCACAGATACGCAGTATTTT. Encoded protein: CASSYLAGITSTDTQYF.

Only a few counts were recorded for this clonotype. The CDR3 sequence is CASSLISGGDSGANVLTF. CDR3 sequence (DNA): TGTGCCAGCAGTTTAATCTCGGGCGGAGACTCTGGGGCCAACGTCCTGACTTTC. This sequence joins TRBV27 and TRBJ2-6; D gene uncertain. The V gene's germline CDR1 is MNHEY and CDR2 SMNVEV (reference sequence). The V end was cut by 2 bases, the J end by 0 bases, with 14 bases between. The CDR3 loop spans 18 amino acids.

The table lists this clonotype with a few counts. The chain links TRBV5-5 to TRBJ1-5; D is uncertain. This CDR3 region has 14 residues. Trimming shortened V by 1 base and J by 5 bases, and 10 bases separated the two germline ends. Per the germline V gene, CDR1 is SGHKS and CDR2 is YYEKEE (reference sequence). CDR3 sequence (DNA): TGTGCCAGCAGCTTGCTGTTGGGCCATCAGCCCCAGCATTTT. It translates to CASSLLLGHQPQHF. The variable domain in full, completed from reference TRBV5-5 and TRBJ1-5, reads DAGVTQSPTHLIKTRGQQVTLRCSPISGHKSVSWYQQVLGQGPQFIFQYYEKEERGRGNFPDRFSARQFPNYSSELNVNALLLGDSALYLCASSLLLGHQPQHFGDGTRLSIL.

This clonotype was seen a few times. The chain couples TRBV30 to TRBJ1-6; no reliable D call. V lost 4 bases to trimming and J lost 8 bases, with 15 bases between them. This CDR3 spans 14 amino acids. The germline V gene encodes CDR1 GTSNPN and CDR2 SVGIG (reference sequence). The CDR3 loop is CAWKVRTGDSPLHF. The CDR3, as DNA: TGTGCCTGGAAGGTTCGGACGGGAGATTCACCCCTCCACTTT. Together with reference TRBV30 and TRBJ1-6, the CDR3 gives the full variable domain: SQTIHQWPATLVQPVGSPLSLECTVEGTSNPNLYWYRQAAGRGLQLLFYSVGIGQISSEVPQNLSASRPQDRQFILSSKKLLLSDSGFYLCAWKVRTGDSPLHFGNGTRLTVT.

This clonotype was seen a handful of times. The CDR3 DNA reads as TGTGCCAGCAGCGTCAGCGGGAGGGCCCCCGGGGAGCTGTTTTTT. It translates to CASSVSGRAPGELFF. J is TRBJ2-2 and V is TRBV9, with 10 bases matching TRBD2. The CDR3 has 15 amino acids. Germline values: CDR1 SGDLS, CDR2 YYNGEE. The junction had 4 bases not matched to a gene; V was cut back by 2 bases and J by 6 bases.

The table lists this clonotype with a few counts. This CDR3 is CASSLYGLEQYF. CDR3 bases: TGTGCCAGCAGTTTATATGGGCTCGAGCAGTACTTC. The chain combines TRBV28 with TRBJ2-7, with no clear D. The V end was cut by 1 base, the J end by 6 bases, with 7 bases between. The CDR3 spans 12 residues. Germline lookup yields CDR1 MDHEN and CDR2 SYDVKM.

V and J are TRBV19 and TRBJ1-5; 11 bases match TRBD1. V was pared by 11 bases and J by 9 bases, with 12 bases of the junction left unmatched. CDR1 is LNHDA, CDR2 SQIVND, per germline (reference sequence). The length of the CDR3 is 14 residues. The CDR3 here is CASRRGQGVRPQHF. The CDR3 nucleotides are TGTGCCTCCCGGAGGGGACAGGGGGTTCGGCCCCAGCATTTT.

This clonotype was counted at least ten times. The chain couples TRBV28 to TRBJ1-5; D remains ambiguous. CDR1 and CDR2 from the germline V gene are MDHEN and SYDVKM. V lost 7 bases and J lost 2, with 12 bases in between. The CDR3 runs to 14 residues. CDR3 bases: TGTGCCAGCACAGACCCGGTGGGCAATCAGCCCCAGCATTTT. Protein sequence: CASTDPVGNQPQHF. Full variable domain (missing parts from reference TRBV28 and TRBJ1-5): DVKVTQSSRYLVKRTGEKVFLECVQDMDHENMFWYRQDPGLGLRLIYFSYDVKMKEKGDIPEGYSVSREKKERFSLILESASTNQTSMYLCASTDPVGNQPQHFGDGTRLSIL.

This clonotype has at least ten counts. The CDR3 DNA reads as TGTGCCATCACGCGGGAGCCCTCCTACGAGCAGTACTTC. Translation: CAITREPSYEQYF. This chain uses TRBV10-3 with TRBJ2-7; TRBD2 aligns across 7 bases. After removal of 7 bases from V and 0 bases from J, the junction contained 3 bases not matched to a gene. Germline values: CDR1 ENHRY, CDR2 SYGVKD. This CDR3 spans 13 amino acids.

The rearrangement joins TRBV11-1 to TRBJ2-3; TRBD2 might be the D (6 bases). The CDR3 extends over 19 amino acids. V was clipped by 4 bases and J by 2 bases, with 25 bases between them. Looked up from germline, CDR1 is SGHAT and CDR2 is FQDESV (reference sequence). The CDR3 loop reads CASSYPDELMAGNTDTQYF. The CDR3 DNA reads TGTGCCAGCAGCTACCCCGACGAACTTATGGCGGGAAACACAGATACGCAGTATTTT.

The rearrangement uses TRBV27 and TRBJ2-4, with TRBD2 matching 7 bases. Germline CDR1 reads MNHEY; CDR2 reads SMNVEV (reference sequence). The J segment lost 8 bases and the V segment lost 7 bases, leaving 8 bases of the junction unmatched. The CDR3 contains 13 residues. The CDR3 is CASILPGRDIQYF. Written as DNA, the CDR3 is TGTGCCAGCATCCTCCCGGGGAGGGACATTCAGTACTTC.

This clonotype was recorded at least ten times. CDR3 region: CACQGGSNEQFF. CDR3 bases: TGTGCCTGCCAGGGGGGGAGTAATGAGCAGTTCTTC. The V gene is TRBV12-3 or TRBV12-4, the J gene TRBJ2-1; either TRBD1 or TRBD2 may supply D (7 bases each). V gave up 11 bases and J gave up 7 bases, with 15 bases separating them. CDR3 length: 12 residues.

The V gene is TRBV6-5, the J gene TRBJ2-2; no reliable D call. Looked up from germline, CDR1 is MNHEY and CDR2 is SVGAGI. V lost 1 base to trimming and J lost 4 bases, with 13 bases between them. This CDR3 region has 16 residues. This chain's CDR3 is CASSYFLPDGTGELFF. The CDR3, as DNA: TGTGCCAGCAGTTACTTTCTCCCCGATGGCACCGGGGAGCTGTTTTTT.

The rearrangement uses TRBV20-1 and TRBJ2-7; TRBD2 aligns across 9 bases. V lost 6 bases and J lost 3; bases outside the gene matches: 9. CDR3 size: 14 residues. CDR1 is DFQATT, CDR2 SNEGSKA, per germline (reference sequence). For the CDR3, the DNA is TGCAGTGCGGTATCGGGCGGGAGGGTCTACGAGCAGTACTTC. Translating it yields CSAVSGGRVYEQYF.

This clonotype was counted at least ten times. The chain carries TRBV4-1 and TRBJ2-1; maybe TRBD1 (5 bases). The CDR3 is 14 residues long. V lost 1 base to trimming and J lost 9 bases, with 13 bases between them. Germline-derived CDR1 and CDR2 are MGHRA and YSYEKL. CDR3 sequence reads: CASSQGGLGTEQFF. The CDR3 nucleotides read TGCGCCAGCAGCCAAGGGGGCCTAGGTACTGAGCAGTTCTTC.

The genes are TRBV12-3 or TRBV12-4 and TRBJ1-2; 8 bases align to TRBD1. V dropped 6 bases and J dropped 3; count of bases not matched to a gene: 6. This CDR3 has 14 amino acids. The CDR3 DNA is TGTGCCAGCAGCCCGACAGGGGAGTACTATGGCTACACCTTC. Amino acids: CASSPTGEYYGYTF.

This clonotype was seen only a few times. The rearrangement joins TRBV19 to TRBJ1-1; no clear D. The V gene lost 7 bases and the J gene lost 4 bases, with 10 bases spanning the gap. This CDR3 comprises 12 residues. Germline values: CDR1 LNHDA, CDR2 SQIVND (reference sequence). The CDR3 spells CASTNLRTEAFF. In DNA, the CDR3 is TGTGCCAGTACCAACTTACGCACTGAAGCTTTCTTT.

This clonotype was detected ten times or more. This chain links TRBV12-3 or TRBV12-4 with TRBJ2-3; 11 nucleotides match TRBD2. The CDR3 is 14 residues long. Trimming at V came to 2 bases and at J to 7 bases, leaving 2 bases not matched to a gene. The CDR3 DNA reads TGTGCCAGCAGTTTACCTAGCGGGAGGTATACGCAGTATTTT. Protein product: CASSLPSGRYTQYF.

Many counts were recorded for this clonotype. The V gene is TRBV28, the J gene TRBJ2-5, with D perhaps TRBD1 (5 bases). Trimming stripped 6 bases from V and 0 bases from J, with 11 bases between. This CDR3 spans 14 amino acids. Per germline, CDR1 MDHEN and CDR2 SYDVKM. The chain's CDR3 is CASRTVGDQETQYF. The CDR3 DNA reads TGTGCCAGCAGGACAGTAGGAGACCAAGAGACCCAGTACTTC. The whole variable domain, remainder taken from reference TRBV28 and TRBJ2-5, is DVKVTQSSRYLVKRTGEKVFLECVQDMDHENMFWYRQDPGLGLRLIYFSYDVKMKEKGDIPEGYSVSREKKERFSLILESASTNQTSMYLCASRTVGDQETQYFGPGTRLLVL.

In its sample, this clonotype was seen a few times. The J gene is TRBJ2-1, the V gene TRBV4-3; tentatively, D is TRBD2 (5 bases). Germline CDR1 is LGHNA and CDR2 is YSLEER. The CDR3 extends over 17 amino acids. Trimming left V 2 bases short and J 0 bases short, with 14 bases between. The CDR3, as DNA: TGCGCCAGCAGCCAAACCCCAGCGGTGAGCTCCTACAATGAGCAGTTCTTC. Translated: CASSQTPAVSSYNEQFF.

This clonotype was picked up many times. V and J are TRBV11-2 and TRBJ2-1, with 8 bases aligning to TRBD1. Germline trimming cut 5 bases from V and 3 bases from J; bases unmatched to any gene: 9. Germline assignment: CDR1 SGHAT and CDR2 FQNNGV. The CDR3 runs 16 residues. As DNA, the CDR3 is TGTGCCAGCAGCGACGACAGGGGAAAAGACTACAATGAGCAGTTCTTC. Translation gives CASSDDRGKDYNEQFF.